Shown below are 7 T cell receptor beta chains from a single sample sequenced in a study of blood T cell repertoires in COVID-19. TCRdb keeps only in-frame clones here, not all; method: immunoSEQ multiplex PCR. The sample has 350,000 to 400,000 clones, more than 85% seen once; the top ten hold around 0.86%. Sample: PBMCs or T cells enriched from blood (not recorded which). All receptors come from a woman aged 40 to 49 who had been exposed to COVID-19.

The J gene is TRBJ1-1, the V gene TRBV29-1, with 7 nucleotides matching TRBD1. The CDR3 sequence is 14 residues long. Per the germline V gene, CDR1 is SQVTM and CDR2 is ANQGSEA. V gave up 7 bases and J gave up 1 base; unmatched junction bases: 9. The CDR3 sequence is CSALKGGPNTEAFF. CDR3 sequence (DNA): TGCAGCGCCCTAAAAGGGGGCCCGAACACTGAAGCTTTCTTT.

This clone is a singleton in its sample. The CDR3 DNA is TGTGCCAGCAGCCCCCAGGGGGGACTTCCCCTCGAGCAGTACTTC. Its translation: CASSPQGGLPLEQYF. The chain combines TRBV11-3 with TRBJ2-7; D possibly corresponds to TRBD1 (7 bases). V lost 5 bases and J lost 6, with 20 bases in between. This CDR3 has 15 amino acids. From germline, CDR1 is SGHNT and CDR2 YENEEA.

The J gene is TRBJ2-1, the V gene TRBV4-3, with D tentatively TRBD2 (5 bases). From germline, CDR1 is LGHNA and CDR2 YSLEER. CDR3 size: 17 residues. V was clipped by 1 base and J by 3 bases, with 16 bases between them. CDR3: CASSQGTTRTFYNEQFF. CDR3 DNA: TGCGCCAGCAGCCAAGGTACTACTAGAACGTTCTACAATGAGCAGTTCTTC.

CDR3 in amino acids: CASTREGSGNTIYF. In DNA form, the CDR3 reads TGTGCCAGCACAAGGGAGGGTTCTGGAAACACCATATATTTT. The chain employs TRBV6-6 and TRBJ1-3; D is unresolved. V was clipped by 7 bases and J by 1 base, with 11 bases between them. The CDR3 contains 14 residues. Germline assignment: CDR1 MNHNY and CDR2 SVGAGI (reference sequence).

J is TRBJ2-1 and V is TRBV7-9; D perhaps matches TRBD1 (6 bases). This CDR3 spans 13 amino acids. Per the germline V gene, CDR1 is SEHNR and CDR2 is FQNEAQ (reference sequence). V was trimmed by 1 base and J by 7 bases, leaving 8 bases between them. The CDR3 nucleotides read TGTGCCAGCAGCTTAGGAGGGGGTAATGAGCAGTTCTTC. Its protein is CASSLGGGNEQFF.

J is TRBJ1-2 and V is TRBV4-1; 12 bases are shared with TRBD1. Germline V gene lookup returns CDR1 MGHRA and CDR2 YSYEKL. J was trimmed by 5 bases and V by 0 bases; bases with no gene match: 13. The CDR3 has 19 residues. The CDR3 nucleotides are TGCGCCAGCAGCCAAGATCTAGAGGGACAGGGGGCGCGAATTTATGGCTACACCTTC. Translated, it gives CASSQDLEGQGARIYGYTF.

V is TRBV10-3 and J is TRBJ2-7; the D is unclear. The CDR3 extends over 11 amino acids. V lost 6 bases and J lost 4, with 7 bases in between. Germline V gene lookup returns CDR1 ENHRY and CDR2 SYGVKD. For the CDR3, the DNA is TGTGCCATCAGCTCAGTTTACGAGCAGTACTTC. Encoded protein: CAISSVYEQYF.